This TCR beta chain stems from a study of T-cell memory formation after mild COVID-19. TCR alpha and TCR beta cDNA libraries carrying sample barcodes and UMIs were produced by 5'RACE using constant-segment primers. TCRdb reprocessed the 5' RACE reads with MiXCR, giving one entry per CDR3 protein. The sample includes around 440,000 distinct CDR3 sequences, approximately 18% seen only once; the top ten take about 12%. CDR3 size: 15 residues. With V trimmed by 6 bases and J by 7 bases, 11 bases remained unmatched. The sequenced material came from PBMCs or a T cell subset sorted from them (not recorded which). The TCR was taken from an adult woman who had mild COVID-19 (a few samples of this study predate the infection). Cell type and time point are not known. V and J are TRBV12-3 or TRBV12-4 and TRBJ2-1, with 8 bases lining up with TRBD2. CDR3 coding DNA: TGTGCCAGCAGCTTTAGGAGCGGGGGAAAGAATGAGCAGTTCTTC. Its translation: CASSFRSGGKNEQFF.